This T cell receptor beta chain was sequenced in a study of T cell changes during pregnancy in multiple sclerosis. This CDR3 is built from 15 residues. Germline values: CDR1 SNHLY, CDR2 FYNNEI. V was shortened by 6 bases and J by 2 bases, with 14 bases between the two germline ends. Clones were sequenced by immunoSEQ multiplex PCR, and TCRdb holds only the in-frame ones, with some missing. The profile shows about 68,000 clones, over 85% of them singletons. Here the sequenced sample was peripheral blood, taken after pregnancy. The chain is built from TRBV2 and TRBJ1-5, with a possible D match to TRBD1 (5 bases). The TCR sequence derives from a female donor in good health, enrolled as a control in a pregnancy study. This CDR3 reads CASSGQGLGNQPQHF. The CDR3 nucleotides are TGTGCCAGCAGCGGGCAGGGATTAGGCAATCAGCCCCAGCATTTT. The full variable domain, completed using reference TRBV2 and TRBJ1-5, is EPEVTQTPSHQVTQMGQEVILRCVPISNHLYFYWYRQILGQKVEFLVSFYNNEISEKSEIFDDQFSVERPDGSNFTLKIRSTKLEDSAMYFCASSGQGLGNQPQHFGDGTRLSIL.